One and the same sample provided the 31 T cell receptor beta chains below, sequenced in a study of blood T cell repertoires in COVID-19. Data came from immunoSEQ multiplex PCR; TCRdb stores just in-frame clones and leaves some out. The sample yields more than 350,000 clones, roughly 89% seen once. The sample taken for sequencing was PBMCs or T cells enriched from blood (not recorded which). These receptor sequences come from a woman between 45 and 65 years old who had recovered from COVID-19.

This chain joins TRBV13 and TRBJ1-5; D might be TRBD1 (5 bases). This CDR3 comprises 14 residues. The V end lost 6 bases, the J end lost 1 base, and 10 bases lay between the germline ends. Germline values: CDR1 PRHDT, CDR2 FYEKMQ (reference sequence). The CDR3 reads CASSAGLSNQPQHF. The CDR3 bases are TGTGCCAGCAGTGCAGGGTTAAGCAATCAGCCCCAGCATTTT.

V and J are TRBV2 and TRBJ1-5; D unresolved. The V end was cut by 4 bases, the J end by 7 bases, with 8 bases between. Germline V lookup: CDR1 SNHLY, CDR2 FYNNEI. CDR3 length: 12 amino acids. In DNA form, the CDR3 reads TGTGCCAGCAGTGTAGGAGAACAGCCCCAGCATTTT. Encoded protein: CASSVGEQPQHF.

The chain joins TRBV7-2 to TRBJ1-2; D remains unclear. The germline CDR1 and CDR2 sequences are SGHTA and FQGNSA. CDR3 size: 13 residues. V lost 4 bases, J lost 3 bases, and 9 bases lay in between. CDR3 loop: CASSSRSDYGYTF. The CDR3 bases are TGTGCCAGCAGCTCCCGGTCCGACTATGGCTACACCTTC. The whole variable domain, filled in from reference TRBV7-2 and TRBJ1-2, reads GAGVSQSPSNKVTEKGKDVELRCDPISGHTALYWYRQSLGQGLEFLIYFQGNSAPDKSGLPSDRFSAERTGGSVSTLTIQRTQQEDSAVYLCASSSRSDYGYTFGSGTRLTVV.

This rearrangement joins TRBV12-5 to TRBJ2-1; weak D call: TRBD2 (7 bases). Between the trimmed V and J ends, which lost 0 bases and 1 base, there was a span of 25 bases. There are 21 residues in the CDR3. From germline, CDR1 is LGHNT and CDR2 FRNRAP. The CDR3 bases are TGTGCTAGTGGTTTGGTACCTAGAGGGGGACTACTCTATGGGTCCTACAATGAGCAGTTCTTC. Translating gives CASGLVPRGGLLYGSYNEQFF.

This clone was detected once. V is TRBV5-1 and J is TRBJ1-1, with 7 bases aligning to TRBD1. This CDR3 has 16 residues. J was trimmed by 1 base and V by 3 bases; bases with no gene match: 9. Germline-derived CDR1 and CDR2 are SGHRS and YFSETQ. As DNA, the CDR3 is TGCGCCAGCAGCTCCTCGAACAGGGGAGGGAACACTGAAGCTTTCTTT. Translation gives CASSSSNRGGNTEAFF.

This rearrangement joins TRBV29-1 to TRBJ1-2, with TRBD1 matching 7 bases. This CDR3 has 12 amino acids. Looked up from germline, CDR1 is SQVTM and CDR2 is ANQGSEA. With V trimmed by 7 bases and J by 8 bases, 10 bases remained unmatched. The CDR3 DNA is TGCAGCGCCCCGACAGGGAACATCGGCTACACCTTC. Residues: CSAPTGNIGYTF.

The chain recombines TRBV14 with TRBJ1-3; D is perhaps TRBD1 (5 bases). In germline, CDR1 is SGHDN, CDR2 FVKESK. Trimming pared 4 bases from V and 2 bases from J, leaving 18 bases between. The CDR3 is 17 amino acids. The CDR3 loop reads CASSPMTVVLAGNTIYF. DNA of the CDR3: TGTGCCAGCAGCCCGATGACAGTGGTGCTCGCTGGAAACACCATATATTTT.

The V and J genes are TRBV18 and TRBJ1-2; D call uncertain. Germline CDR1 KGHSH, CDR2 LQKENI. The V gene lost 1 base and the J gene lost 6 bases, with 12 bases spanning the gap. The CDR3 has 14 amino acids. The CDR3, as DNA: TGTGCCAGCTCACCACAGGACGGCGGGGATGGCTACACCTTC. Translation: CASSPQDGGDGYTF.

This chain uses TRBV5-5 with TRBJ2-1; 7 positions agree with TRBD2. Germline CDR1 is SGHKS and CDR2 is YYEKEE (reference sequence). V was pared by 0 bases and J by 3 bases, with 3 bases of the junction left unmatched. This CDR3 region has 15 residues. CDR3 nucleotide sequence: TGTGCCAGCAGCTTGGGCGGGGGAGGCTACAATGAGCAGTTCTTC. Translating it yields CASSLGGGGYNEQFF. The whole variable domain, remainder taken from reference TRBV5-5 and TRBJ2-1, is DAGVTQSPTHLIKTRGQQVTLRCSPISGHKSVSWYQQVLGQGPQFIFQYYEKEERGRGNFPDRFSARQFPNYSSELNVNALLLGDSALYLCASSLGGGGYNEQFFGPGTRLTVL.

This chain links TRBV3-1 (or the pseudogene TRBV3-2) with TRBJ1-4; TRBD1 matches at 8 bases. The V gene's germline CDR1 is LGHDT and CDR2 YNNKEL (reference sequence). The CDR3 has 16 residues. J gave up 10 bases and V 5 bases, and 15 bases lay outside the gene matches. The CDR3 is CASSKTGARYGLKLFF. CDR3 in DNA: TGTGCCAGCAGCAAGACAGGGGCCCGGTATGGTCTAAAACTGTTTTTT.

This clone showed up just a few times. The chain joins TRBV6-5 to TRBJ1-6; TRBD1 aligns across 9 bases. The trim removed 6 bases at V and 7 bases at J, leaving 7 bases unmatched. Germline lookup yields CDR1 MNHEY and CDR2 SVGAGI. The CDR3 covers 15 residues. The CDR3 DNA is TGTGCCAGCAGAGGACAGGGGTTAAACAATTCACCCCTCCACTTT. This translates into CASRGQGLNNSPLHF.

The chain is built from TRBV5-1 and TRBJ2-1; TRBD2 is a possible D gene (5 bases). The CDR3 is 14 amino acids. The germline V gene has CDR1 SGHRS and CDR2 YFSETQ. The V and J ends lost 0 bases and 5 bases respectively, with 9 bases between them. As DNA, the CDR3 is TGCGCCAGCAGCTTGGCCCCCGGGAACAATGAGCAGTTCTTC. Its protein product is CASSLAPGNNEQFF. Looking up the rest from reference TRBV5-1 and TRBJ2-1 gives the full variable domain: KAGVTQTPRYLIKTRGQQVTLSCSPISGHRSVSWYQQTPGQGLQFLFEYFSETQRNKGNFPGRFSGRQFSNSRSEMNVSTLELGDSALYLCASSLAPGNNEQFFGPGTRLTVL.

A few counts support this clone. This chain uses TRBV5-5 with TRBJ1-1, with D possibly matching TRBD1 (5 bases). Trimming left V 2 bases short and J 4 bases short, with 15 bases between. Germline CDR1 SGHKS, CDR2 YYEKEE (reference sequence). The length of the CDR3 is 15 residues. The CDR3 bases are TGTGCCAGCAGCTTTGGGGGAGGGAGCAGCACTGAAGCTTTCTTT. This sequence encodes CASSFGGGSSTEAFF.

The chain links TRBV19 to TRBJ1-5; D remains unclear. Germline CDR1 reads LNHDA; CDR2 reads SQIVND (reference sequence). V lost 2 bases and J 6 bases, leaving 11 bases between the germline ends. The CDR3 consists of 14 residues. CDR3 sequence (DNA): TGTGCCAGTAGTATACCGTCGTCCGGTCAGCCCCAGCATTTT. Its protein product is CASSIPSSGQPQHF.

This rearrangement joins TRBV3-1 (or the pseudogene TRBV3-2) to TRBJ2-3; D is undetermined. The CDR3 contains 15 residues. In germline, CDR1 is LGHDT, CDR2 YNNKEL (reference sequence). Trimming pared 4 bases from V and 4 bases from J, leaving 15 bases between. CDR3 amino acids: CASSPPLVVPDTQYF. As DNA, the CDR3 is TGTGCCAGCAGCCCGCCCTTGGTAGTCCCAGATACGCAGTATTTT.

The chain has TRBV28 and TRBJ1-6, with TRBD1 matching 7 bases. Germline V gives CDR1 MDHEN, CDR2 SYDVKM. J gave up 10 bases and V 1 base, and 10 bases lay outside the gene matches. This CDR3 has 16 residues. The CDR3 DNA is TGTGCCAGCAGTTTATCCCGGGACAGCCCATTATCACCCCTCCACTTT. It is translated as CASSLSRDSPLSPLHF.

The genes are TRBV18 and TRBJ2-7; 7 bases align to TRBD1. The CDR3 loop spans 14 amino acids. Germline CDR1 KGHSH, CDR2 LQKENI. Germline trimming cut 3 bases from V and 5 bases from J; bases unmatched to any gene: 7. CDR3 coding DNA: TGTGCCAGCTCACCCGGACAGGTTAGCCACGAGCAGTACTTC. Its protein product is CASSPGQVSHEQYF.

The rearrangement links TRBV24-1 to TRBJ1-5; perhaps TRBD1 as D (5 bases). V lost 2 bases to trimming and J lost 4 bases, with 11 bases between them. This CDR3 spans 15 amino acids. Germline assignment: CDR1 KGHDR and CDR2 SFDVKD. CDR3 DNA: TGTGCCACCAGTGATTCAGGGTGGCCTAATCAGCCCCAGCATTTT. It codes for CATSDSGWPNQPQHF.

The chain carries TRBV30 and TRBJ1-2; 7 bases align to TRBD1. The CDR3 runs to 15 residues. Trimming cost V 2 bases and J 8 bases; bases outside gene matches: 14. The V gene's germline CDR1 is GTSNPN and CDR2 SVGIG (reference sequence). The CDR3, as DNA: TGTGCCTGGAGTATTTTAGGACAGGCGATTCTCGGCTACACCTTC. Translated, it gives CAWSILGQAILGYTF.

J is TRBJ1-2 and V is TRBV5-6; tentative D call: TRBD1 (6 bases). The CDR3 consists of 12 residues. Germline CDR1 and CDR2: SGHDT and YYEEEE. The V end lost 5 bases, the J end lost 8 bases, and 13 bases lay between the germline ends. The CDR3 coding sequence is TGTGCCAGCAGTTTCGACAGGCCCGGCTACACCTTC. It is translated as CASSFDRPGYTF.

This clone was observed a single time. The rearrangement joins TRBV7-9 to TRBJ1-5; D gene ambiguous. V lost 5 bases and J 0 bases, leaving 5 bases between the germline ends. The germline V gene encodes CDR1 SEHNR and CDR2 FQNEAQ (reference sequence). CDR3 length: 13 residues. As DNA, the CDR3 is TGTGCCAGCAGCCCCCATAGCAATCAGCCCCAGCATTTT. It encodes CASSPHSNQPQHF.

Written as DNA, the CDR3 is TGTGCCAGCAGCTTGGGACAGATGAACACTGAAGCTTTCTTT. Protein product: CASSLGQMNTEAFF. The V call is TRBV5-5, the J call TRBJ1-1, with a possible D match to TRBD1 (5 bases). The CDR3 is 14 amino acids. Trimming took 0 bases from V and 0 from J, leaving 6 bases between them. Germline loops: CDR1 SGHKS, CDR2 YYEKEE (reference sequence).

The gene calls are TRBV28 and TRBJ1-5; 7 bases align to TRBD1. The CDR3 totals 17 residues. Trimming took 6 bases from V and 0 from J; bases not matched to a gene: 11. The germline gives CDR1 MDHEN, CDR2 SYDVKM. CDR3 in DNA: TGTGCCAGCAGCCAACCTACCGGGACAGTTAGCAATCAGCCCCAGCATTTT. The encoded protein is CASSQPTGTVSNQPQHF.

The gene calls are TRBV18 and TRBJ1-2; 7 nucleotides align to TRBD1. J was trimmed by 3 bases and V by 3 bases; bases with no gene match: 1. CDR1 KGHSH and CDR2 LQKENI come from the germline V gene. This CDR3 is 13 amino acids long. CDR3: CASSPGQHYGYTF. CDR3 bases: TGTGCCAGCTCACCGGGACAGCACTATGGCTACACCTTC.

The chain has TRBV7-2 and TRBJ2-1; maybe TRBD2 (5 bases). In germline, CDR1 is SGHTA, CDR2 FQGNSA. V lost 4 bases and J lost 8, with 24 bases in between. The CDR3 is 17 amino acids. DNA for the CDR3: TGTGCCAGCAGCTCGCCCGGGAAGGACCTGGTAACCGATGAGCAGTTCTTC. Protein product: CASSSPGKDLVTDEQFF.

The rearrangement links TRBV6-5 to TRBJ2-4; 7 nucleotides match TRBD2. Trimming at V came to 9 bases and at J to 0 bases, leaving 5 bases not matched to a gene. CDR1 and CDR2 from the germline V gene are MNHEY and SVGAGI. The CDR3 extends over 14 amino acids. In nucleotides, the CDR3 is TGTGCCAGGGCGGGGGACTTAGCCAAAAACATTCAGTACTTC. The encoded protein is CARAGDLAKNIQYF.

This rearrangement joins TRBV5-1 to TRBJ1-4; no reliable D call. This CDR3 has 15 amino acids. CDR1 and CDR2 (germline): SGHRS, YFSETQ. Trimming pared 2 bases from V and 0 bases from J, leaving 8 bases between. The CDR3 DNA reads TGCGCCAGCAGCTTCCTATCCTCAACTAATGAAAAACTGTTTTTT. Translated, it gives CASSFLSSTNEKLFF.

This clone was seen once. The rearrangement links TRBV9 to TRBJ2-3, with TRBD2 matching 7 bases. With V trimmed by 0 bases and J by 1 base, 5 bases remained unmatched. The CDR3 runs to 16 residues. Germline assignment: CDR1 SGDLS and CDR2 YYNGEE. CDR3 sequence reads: CASSVAVSGGTDTQYF. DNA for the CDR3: TGTGCCAGCAGCGTAGCGGTCAGCGGGGGCACAGATACGCAGTATTTT.

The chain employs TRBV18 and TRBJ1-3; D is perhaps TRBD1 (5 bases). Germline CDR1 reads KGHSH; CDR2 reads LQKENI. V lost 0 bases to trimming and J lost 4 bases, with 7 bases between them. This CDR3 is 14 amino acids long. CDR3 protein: CASSPPWGGNTIYF. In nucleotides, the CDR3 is TGTGCCAGCTCACCACCCTGGGGCGGAAACACCATATATTTT.

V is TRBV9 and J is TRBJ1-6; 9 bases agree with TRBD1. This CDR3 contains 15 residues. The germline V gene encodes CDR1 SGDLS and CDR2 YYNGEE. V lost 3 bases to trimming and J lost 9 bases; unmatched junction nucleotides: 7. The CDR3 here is CASSAMGQGGSPLHF. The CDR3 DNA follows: TGTGCCAGCAGCGCCATGGGACAGGGCGGTTCACCCCTCCACTTT.

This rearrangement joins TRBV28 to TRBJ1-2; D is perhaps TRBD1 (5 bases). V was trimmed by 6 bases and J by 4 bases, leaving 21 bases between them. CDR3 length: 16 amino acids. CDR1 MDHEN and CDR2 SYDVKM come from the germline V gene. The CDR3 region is CASSRLPGRRVYGYTF. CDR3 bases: TGTGCCAGCAGCCGTCTGCCAGGGAGGCGGGTCTATGGCTACACCTTC.